Each of the 15 T cell receptor beta chains below was sequenced from the same sample in a study of blood T cell repertoires in COVID-19 (dated by TCRdb to 2020 to 2021). The library relied on the immunoSEQ multiplex PCR assay. The source is immuneACCESS, and TCRdb retained only in-frame sequences with V and J called. Part of the clones is not carried over; for the studies checked, unresolved V genes explain less than half of this, and the remainder is unexplained. The sample table records 100,000 to 150,000 clones; around 76% of these occur just once. The ten largest account for 4.5% to 6% of the sample. Input material: peripheral blood. The receptors here all came from a man at least 80 years old with COVID-19, enrolled during active disease.

CDR3 sequence: CASSYSSGQSTYEQYF. CDR3 DNA: TGTGCCAGCAGTTACTCCTCGGGACAGAGTACCTACGAGCAGTACTTC. The V and J genes are TRBV6-6 and TRBJ2-7; 7 nucleotides agree with TRBD1. Trimming took 0 bases from V and 2 from J; bases not matched to a gene: 7. The CDR3 has 16 residues. The germline gives CDR1 MNHNY, CDR2 SVGAGI (reference sequence).

The rearrangement links TRBV6-5 to TRBJ2-3; TRBD1 matches at 8 bases. In germline, CDR1 is MNHEY, CDR2 SVGAGI. The V gene end was trimmed by 5 bases and the J gene end by 1 base; junction bases not matched to a gene: 2. This CDR3 comprises 14 residues. Written as DNA, the CDR3 is TGTGCCAGCAGTAGGACAGGGCGCACAGATACGCAGTATTTT. This gives the protein CASSRTGRTDTQYF.

The chain carries TRBV28 and TRBJ2-7, with D possibly being TRBD2 (7 bases). This CDR3 spans 15 amino acids. V was trimmed by 2 bases and J by 0 bases, leaving 11 bases between them. Germline V gives CDR1 MDHEN, CDR2 SYDVKM. CDR3 nucleotide sequence: TGTGCCAGCAGTTTAGCGGGGGCCCTCTCCTACGAGCAGTACTTC. Its translation is CASSLAGALSYEQYF.

This chain links TRBV9 with TRBJ1-5; D remains unclear. The CDR3 length is 15 residues. The germline V and J ends were trimmed by 3 bases and 2 bases, with 12 bases remaining between them. CDR1 and CDR2 from the germline V gene are SGDLS and YYNGEE. The CDR3 reads CASSAGPYGNQPQHF. The DNA for the CDR3 is TGTGCCAGCAGCGCTGGGCCGTACGGCAATCAGCCCCAGCATTTT.

The CDR3 region has the DNA TGTGCCAGCAGCCAAGGGGGGACAGGTGACCAAGAGACCCAGTACTTC. It encodes CASSQGGTGDQETQYF. This rearrangement joins TRBV28 to TRBJ2-5, with 8 positions matching TRBD1. This CDR3 is 16 amino acids long. J was trimmed by 0 bases and V by 6 bases; bases with no gene match: 9. In germline, CDR1 is MDHEN, CDR2 SYDVKM.

The chain combines TRBV7-2 with TRBJ2-1; 8 bases match TRBD1. Per the germline V gene, CDR1 is SGHTA and CDR2 is FQGNSA. The ends lost 2 bases at V and 10 bases at J; junction bases unmatched: 7. The CDR3 contains 14 residues. In nucleotides, the CDR3 is TGTGCCAGCAGCTTACAGGGGGCCAAGCGGGAGCAGTTCTTC. It translates to CASSLQGAKREQFF.

The rearrangement uses TRBV27 and TRBJ2-7, with TRBD2 identical over 11 bases. Germline values: CDR1 MNHEY, CDR2 SMNVEV (reference sequence). This CDR3 spans 16 amino acids. Trimming cost V 4 bases and J 1 base; bases outside gene matches: 6. CDR3 coding DNA: TGTGCCAGCAGTTCCCCCGGGACTAGCGGTTCCTACGAGCAGTACTTC. It is translated as CASSSPGTSGSYEQYF.

The V gene is TRBV18, the J gene TRBJ2-7; TRBD2 matches 9 bases. Matching the DNA end better, TRBJ2-5 makes the J call doubtful. The CDR3 has 16 residues. Germline V gene lookup returns CDR1 KGHSH and CDR2 LQKENI. The CDR3 is CASSRRAGGLQETQYF. CDR3 bases: TGTGCCAGCTCCCGGAGAGCGGGAGGACTCCAAGAGACCCAGTACTTC.

Comments on this clone: Other DNA sequences in the sample encode the same CDR3. CDR3 sequence reads: CASSERQNTEAFF. DNA for the CDR3: TGTGCCAGCAGTGAACGACAGAACACTGAAGCTTTCTTT. The rearrangement joins TRBV2 to TRBJ1-1, with no clear D. V shed 2 bases and J shed 1 base, with 5 bases lying between them. The CDR3 has 13 residues. Germline CDR1 is SNHLY and CDR2 is FYNNEI.

The chain carries TRBV5-1 and TRBJ1-2, with a possible D match to TRBD1 (5 bases). V lost 0 bases and J 2 bases, leaving 5 bases between the germline ends. Germline loops: CDR1 SGHRS, CDR2 YFSETQ. The CDR3 totals 13 residues. The CDR3 DNA reads TGCGCCAGCAGCTTGGACAGGAACTATGGCTACACCTTC. Translation: CASSLDRNYGYTF.

This rearrangement joins TRBV19 to TRBJ1-5; TRBD1 matches at 7 bases. V lost 1 base and J lost 2; bases outside the gene matches: 8. The CDR3 contains 17 residues. Germline-derived CDR1 and CDR2 are LNHDA and SQIVND (reference sequence). CDR3 DNA: TGTGCCAGTAGTATAGGGTCGATCGGACAGGGCAATCAGCCCCAGCATTTT. It codes for CASSIGSIGQGNQPQHF.

The V and J genes are TRBV7-2 and TRBJ2-1; 12 positions match TRBD2. This CDR3 contains 19 residues. V dropped 5 bases and J dropped 0; count of bases not matched to a gene: 11. Germline V gene lookup returns CDR1 SGHTA and CDR2 FQGNSA. CDR3 protein: CASSPVGLAGNSSYNEQFF. DNA of the CDR3: TGTGCCAGCAGCCCCGTAGGACTAGCGGGAAACAGCTCCTACAATGAGCAGTTCTTC. Supplemented by reference TRBV7-2 and TRBJ2-1, the full variable domain reads GAGVSQSPSNKVTEKGKDVELRCDPISGHTALYWYRQSLGQGLEFLIYFQGNSAPDKSGLPSDRFSAERTGGSVSTLTIQRTQQEDSAVYLCASSPVGLAGNSSYNEQFFGPGTRLTVL.

This clone has just a few counts. The chain carries TRBV6-2 or TRBV6-3 and TRBJ2-7; D unresolved. Germline lookup yields CDR1 MNHEY and CDR2 SVGEGT. Trimming pared 0 bases from V and 4 bases from J, leaving 10 bases between. The CDR3 has 14 residues. In DNA, the CDR3 is TGTGCCAGCAGTTACTCGAACGTTGCGTACGAGCAGTACTTC. Translating gives CASSYSNVAYEQYF.

This chain links TRBV19 with TRBJ2-6; 12 bases line up with TRBD2. V lost 4 bases, J lost 0 bases, and 7 bases stayed unmatched. The germline V gene encodes CDR1 LNHDA and CDR2 SQIVND (reference sequence). The CDR3 is made up of 19 amino acids. CDR3 residues: CASSKGLAGITSGANVLTF. CDR3 DNA sequence: TGTGCCAGTAGTAAGGGACTAGCGGGCATAACCTCTGGGGCCAACGTCCTGACTTTC.

This clone was seen a handful of times. The chain carries TRBV20-1 and TRBJ2-7, with 7 bases that match TRBD1. The CDR3 length is 15 residues. CDR1 is DFQATT, CDR2 SNEGSKA, per germline (reference sequence). Unmatched junction bases numbered 13, after V lost 3 bases and J lost 5 bases. The CDR3 coding sequence is TGCAGTGCTAGTGGACAGGATCACATTCGGAACGAGCAGTACTTC. Encoded protein: CSASGQDHIRNEQYF.